The 24 T cell receptor beta chains given below trace back to one sample, sequenced in a study of OX40 agonist ivuxolimab in advanced cancers. Sequencing used immunoSEQ multiplex PCR; TCRdb keeps in-frame clones, though not all of them. The sample lists fewer than 80,000 clones; approximately 83% were seen once. This specimen consisted of CD4+ or CD8+ T cells sorted from blood, obtained in a trial of the OX40 agonist ivuxolimab. These receptors all stem from an adult with an advanced solid tumor such as melanoma, head and neck, liver or kidney cancer.

The CDR3 reads CASSSGGGGTGELFF. The CDR3, as DNA: TGCGCCAGCAGCTCGGGCGGCGGAGGGACCGGGGAGCTGTTTTTT. The chain is built from TRBV5-1 and TRBJ2-2; the D gene is possibly TRBD2 (6 bases). The CDR3 contains 15 residues. From germline, CDR1 is SGHRS and CDR2 YFSETQ. V was pared by 3 bases and J by 5 bases, with 14 bases between.

The J gene is TRBJ1-5, the V gene TRBV6-5; D not resolved. Germline CDR1 MNHEY, CDR2 SVGAGI. The V gene lost 2 bases and the J gene lost 9 bases, with 14 bases spanning the gap. This CDR3 region has 14 residues. This chain's CDR3 is CASSYRAPGAPQHF. CDR3 sequence (DNA): TGTGCCAGCAGTTACAGGGCCCCGGGAGCGCCCCAGCATTTT.

The chain combines TRBV28 with TRBJ1-5; D is unclear. The V gene's germline CDR1 is MDHEN and CDR2 SYDVKM. The CDR3 runs 14 residues. Between the trimmed V and J ends, which lost 5 bases and 0 bases, there was a span of 8 bases. Here the CDR3 reads CASSVGHSNQPQHF. Here the CDR3 DNA reads TGTGCCAGCAGTGTAGGTCATAGCAATCAGCCCCAGCATTTT.

The genes are TRBV7-6 and TRBJ2-1, with D maybe TRBD2 (5 bases). Trimming took off 7 bases at V and 6 bases at J, with 22 bases between the two ends. Germline V gives CDR1 SGHVS, CDR2 FNYEAQ. The CDR3 is 16 residues long. The CDR3 DNA sequence: TGTGCCAGCACCTCGGGCGTCGGGCTAGCTTTCAATGAGCAGTTCTTC. Its translation: CASTSGVGLAFNEQFF.

V gene TRBV29-1 combines with J gene TRBJ2-3; TRBD1 matches 8 bases. This CDR3 region has 18 residues. After removal of 0 bases from V and 2 bases from J, the junction contained 13 bases not matched to a gene. Germline V gene data show CDR1 as SQVTM and CDR2 as ANQGSEA. The DNA of the CDR3 is TGCAGCGTTGAAGAACGGACAGGGCCCTTTGGATTCACAGATACGCAGTATTTT. This gives the protein CSVEERTGPFGFTDTQYF.

In its sample, this clone is medium-sized (0.01 to 0.1%). The chain recombines TRBV11-3 with TRBJ2-3, with 8 bases aligning to TRBD1. The V gene end was trimmed by 5 bases and the J gene end by 4 bases; junction bases not matched to a gene: 11. The CDR3 contains 16 residues. From germline, CDR1 is SGHNT and CDR2 YENEEA. CDR3 residues: CASSPGVTGGADTQYF. CDR3 nucleotides: TGTGCCAGCAGCCCAGGTGTTACAGGGGGTGCAGATACGCAGTATTTT. The full variable domain, in which reference TRBV11-3 and TRBJ2-3 provide the parts outside the CDR3, is EAGVVQSPRYKIIEKKQPVAFWCNPISGHNTLYWYLQNLGQGPELLIRYENEEAVDDSQLPKDRFSAERLKGVDSTLKIQPAELGDSAVYLCASSPGVTGGADTQYFGPGTRLTVL.

The chain is built from TRBV7-2 and TRBJ1-4; 9 bases align to TRBD1. This CDR3 is 16 amino acids long. V gave up 5 bases and J gave up 1 base; unmatched junction bases: 5. Per germline, CDR1 SGHTA and CDR2 FQGNSA. The CDR3 spells CASSRDRVLTNEKLFF. The CDR3 DNA sequence: TGTGCCAGCAGCCGGGACAGGGTTTTAACTAATGAAAAACTGTTTTTT.

The genes are TRBV7-9 and TRBJ2-7; D is ambiguous. Germline lookup yields CDR1 SEHNR and CDR2 FQNEAQ (reference sequence). Trimming removed 2 bases at V and 0 bases at J, with 5 bases between. The CDR3 consists of 13 residues. CDR3 sequence: CASSLSSSYEQYF. CDR3 DNA sequence: TGTGCCAGCAGCTTATCCAGCTCCTACGAGCAGTACTTC.

This clone appeared a few times. The chain has TRBV28 and TRBJ2-1; 8 nucleotides line up with TRBD2. Germline loops: CDR1 MDHEN, CDR2 SYDVKM. The CDR3 spans 13 residues. J gave up 7 bases and V 8 bases, and 7 bases lay outside the gene matches. In DNA form, the CDR3 reads TGTGCCAGCGATGGAGGACTAGCTAATGAGCAGTTCTTC. Its translation: CASDGGLANEQFF. The full variable domain, in which reference TRBV28 and TRBJ2-1 provide the parts outside the CDR3, is DVKVTQSSRYLVKRTGEKVFLECVQDMDHENMFWYRQDPGLGLRLIYFSYDVKMKEKGDIPEGYSVSREKKERFSLILESASTNQTSMYLCASDGGLANEQFFGPGTRLTVL.

The chain recombines TRBV4-1 with TRBJ1-1; possibly TRBD1 for D (6 bases). The CDR3 extends over 15 amino acids. Trimming removed 4 bases from V and 0 bases from J, with 12 bases in between. CDR1 and CDR2 (germline): MGHRA, YSYEKL. CDR3 nucleotide sequence: TGCGCCAGCAGCCCGCCGGGGGACATGAACACTGAAGCTTTCTTT. Translation: CASSPPGDMNTEAFF.

The V and J genes are TRBV5-4 and TRBJ1-1, with a possible D match to TRBD1 (5 bases). The germline V gene has CDR1 SGHNT and CDR2 YYREEE (reference sequence). CDR3 length: 20 amino acids. Trimming left V 0 bases short and J 4 bases short, with 28 bases between. The CDR3, as DNA: TGTGCCAGCAGCTTGGACGGTCAAGGACAACGACTCATACGGGGCACTGAAGCTTTCTTT. This codes for CASSLDGQGQRLIRGTEAFF.

The chain joins TRBV5-1 to TRBJ1-1; D may be TRBD1 (5 bases). CDR3 length: 14 amino acids. CDR1 is SGHRS, CDR2 YFSETQ, per germline. Trimming took 0 bases from V and 4 from J, leaving 10 bases between them. The CDR3 spells CASSLGRVGTEAFF. In DNA, the CDR3 is TGCGCCAGCAGCTTGGGCAGGGTCGGCACTGAAGCTTTCTTT.

The J gene is TRBJ2-7, the V gene TRBV4-1; maybe TRBD1 (5 bases). CDR1 is MGHRA, CDR2 YSYEKL, per germline. The CDR3 has 14 amino acids. V lost 1 base and J 0 bases, leaving 7 bases between the germline ends. CDR3 DNA: TGCGCCAGCAGCCAAGGGGGCAGCTCCTACGAGCAGTACTTC. Translating it yields CASSQGGSSYEQYF.

The V gene is TRBV6-1, the J gene TRBJ2-7; D is perhaps TRBD1 (5 bases). This CDR3 spans 15 amino acids. Between the trimmed V and J ends, which lost 5 bases and 2 bases, there was a span of 16 bases. Germline CDR1 reads MNHNS; CDR2 reads SASEGT. The CDR3 reads CASSWSQGLTYEQYF. In DNA, the CDR3 is TGTGCCAGCAGTTGGTCCCAGGGCCTAACCTACGAGCAGTACTTC.

Only one count was recorded for this clone. The V call is TRBV7-8, the J call TRBJ1-3; tentative D call: TRBD1 (5 bases). The germline V gene encodes CDR1 SGHVS and CDR2 FQNEAQ. V gave up 5 bases and J gave up 0 bases, with 17 bases separating them. This CDR3 contains 17 residues. CDR3: CASSPWDGRLSGNTIYF. The CDR3 DNA reads as TGTGCCAGCAGCCCATGGGACGGCCGGCTCTCTGGAAACACCATATATTTT.

The chain employs TRBV30 and TRBJ1-1, with TRBD1 matching over 7 bases. Germline CDR1 GTSNPN, CDR2 SVGIG (reference sequence). This CDR3 is 14 amino acids long. Germline trimming cut 4 bases from V and 5 bases from J; bases unmatched to any gene: 10. CDR3 DNA: TGTGCCTGGATTCCGGACAGGATCGGGACTGAAGCTTTCTTT. Translated, it gives CAWIPDRIGTEAFF.

The gene calls are TRBV28 and TRBJ2-7, with TRBD2 identical over 9 bases. Germline CDR1 and CDR2: MDHEN and SYDVKM. The V gene end was trimmed by 5 bases and the J gene end by 0 bases; junction bases not matched to a gene: 11. This CDR3 has 17 residues. The CDR3: CASSTPVGGLASYEQYF. DNA for the CDR3: TGTGCCAGCAGTACCCCGGTGGGGGGACTAGCCTCCTACGAGCAGTACTTC.

V and J are TRBV5-4 and TRBJ2-3; TRBD2 matches at 11 bases. Per germline, CDR1 SGHNT and CDR2 YYREEE (reference sequence). Trimming took 6 bases from V and 0 from J; bases not matched to a gene: 3. The CDR3 consists of 15 residues. The CDR3 sequence: CASNPSGRSTDTQYF. The CDR3 DNA reads as TGTGCCAGCAACCCTAGCGGGAGGAGCACAGATACGCAGTATTTT.

The chain combines TRBV28 with TRBJ2-5; 13 nucleotides match TRBD2. Germline V gene data show CDR1 as MDHEN and CDR2 as SYDVKM. V trimming: 6 bases; J trimming: 5 bases; junction bases outside the gene matches: 6. CDR3 length equals 15 residues. In DNA form, the CDR3 reads TGTGCCAGCAGCCCGCCGACTAGCGGGAGGGAGACCCAGTACTTC. Encoded protein: CASSPPTSGRETQYF.

This clone was detected only a few times. V is TRBV7-6 and J is TRBJ2-1; 8 bases match TRBD2. Trimming took 1 base from V and 5 from J; bases not matched to a gene: 1. The CDR3 covers 14 residues. CDR1 SGHVS and CDR2 FNYEAQ come from the germline V gene. CDR3 DNA sequence: TGTGCCAGCAGCTTAGTCGGGAGGGACAATGAGCAGTTCTTC. Its protein product is CASSLVGRDNEQFF.

This clone is medium-sized (0.01 to 0.1%) within its sample. V is TRBV19 and J is TRBJ1-6; 8 bases are a match to TRBD1. The CDR3 spans 16 residues. The V gene's germline CDR1 is LNHDA and CDR2 SQIVND (reference sequence). V lost 5 bases, J lost 10 bases, and 13 bases stayed unmatched. The chain's CDR3 is CASSSTTRGLGSPLHF. As DNA, the CDR3 is TGTGCCAGTAGTTCGACGACCAGGGGGCTTGGCTCACCCCTCCACTTT.

This clone was counted between two and nine times. The chain recombines TRBV18 with TRBJ1-5; 7 bases are shared with TRBD1. Germline loops: CDR1 KGHSH, CDR2 LQKENI. The CDR3 covers 13 residues. J lost 7 bases, V lost 6 bases, and 6 bases had no gene match. Written as DNA, the CDR3 is TGTGCCAGCTCTCAGGGGGGGGAGCAGCCCCAGCATTTT. Amino acids: CASSQGGEQPQHF. The whole variable domain, remainder taken from reference TRBV18 and TRBJ1-5, is NAGVMQNPRHLVRRRGQEARLRCSPMKGHSHVYWYRQLPEEGLKFMVYLQKENIIDESGMPKERFSAEFPKEGPSILRIQQVVRGDSAAYFCASSQGGEQPQHFGDGTRLSIL.

This rearrangement joins TRBV21-1 to TRBJ1-1; TRBD1, as called in the table, went unchecked against the DNA. TRBV21-1 counts as a pseudogene. This CDR3 is 16 amino acids long. CDR3 sequence: CASSTEDTSFNTEAFF. DNA for the CDR3: TGTGCCAGCAGCACCGAAGACACCTCTTTTAACACTGAAGCTTTCTTT.

V gene TRBV23-1 combines with J gene TRBJ2-7; D is ambiguous. TRBV23-1 is an open reading frame, and its role is uncertain. The CDR3 length is 13 residues. V shed 1 base and J shed 5 bases, with 9 bases lying between them. The CDR3 nucleotides read TGCGCCAGCAGTCAATTGCGAGGCCACGAGCAGTACTTC. Encoded protein: CASSQLRGHEQYF.